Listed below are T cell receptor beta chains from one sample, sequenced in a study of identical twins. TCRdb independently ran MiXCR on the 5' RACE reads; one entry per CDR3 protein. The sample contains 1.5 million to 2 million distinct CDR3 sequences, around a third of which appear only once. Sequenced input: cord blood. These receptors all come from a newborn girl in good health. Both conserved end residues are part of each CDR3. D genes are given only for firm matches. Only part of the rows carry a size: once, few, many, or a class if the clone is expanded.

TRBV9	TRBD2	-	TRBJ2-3	TGTGCCAGCAGCGAGCTCGGGACTACCCTCACAGATACGCGGTATTTT	CASSELGTTLTDTRYF
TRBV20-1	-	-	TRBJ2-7	TGCAGTGCTAGAGATCCACGGGACGGAGGGGACTCCTACGAGCAGTACTTC	CSARDPRDGGDSYEQYF
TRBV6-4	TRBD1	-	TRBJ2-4	TGTGCCAGAGGACAGGGAGCCACTCTAGCCAAAAACATTCAGTACTTC	CARGQGATLAKNIQYF
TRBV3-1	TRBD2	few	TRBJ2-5	TGTGCCAGCAGCCCCCAGCGGGGGAGCTTCCAAGAGACCCAGTACTTC	CASSPQRGSFQETQYF
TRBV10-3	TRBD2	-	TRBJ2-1	TGTGCCATCAGTGCTCCTAGCGGGGGTTTAAGAGAGACCCAGTTCTTC	CAISAPSGGLRETQFF
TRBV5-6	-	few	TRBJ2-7	TGTGCCAGCAGCTTGGGCGGATACCATCCCTCCTACGAGCAGTACTTC	CASSLGGYHPSYEQYF
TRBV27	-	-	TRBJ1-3	TGTGCCAGCAGTTTATTCAGGACTGGAAACACCATATATTTT	CASSLFRTGNTIYF
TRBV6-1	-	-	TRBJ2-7	TGTGCCAGCAACCTAGTGGTCTCCGAGCAGTACTTC	CASNLVVSEQYF
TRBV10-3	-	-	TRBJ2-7	TGTGCCATCAGTGGAGTGATGGAGCAGTACTTC	CAISGVMEQYF
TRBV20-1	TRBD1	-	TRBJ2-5	TGCAGTGCGTCCACAGGGGGCTGGCAGACCCAGTACTTC	CSASTGGWQTQYF
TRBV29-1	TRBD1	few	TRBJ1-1	TGCAGCGTTACTCCGCTACAGGGGCCGAACACTGAAGCTTTCTTT	CSVTPLQGPNTEAFF
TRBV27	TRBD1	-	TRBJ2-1	TGTGCCAGCAGTTTAATCGACAGGGAGTACAATGAGCAGTTCTTC	CASSLIDREYNEQFF
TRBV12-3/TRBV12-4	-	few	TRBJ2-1	TGTGCCAGCAGTTTAGCAGGGTACAACAATGAGCAGTTCTTC	CASSLAGYNNEQFF
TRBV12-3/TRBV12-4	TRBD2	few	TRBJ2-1	TGTGCCAGCAGTCCAATGACTAGCGGGGGGTACAATGAGCAGTTCTTC	CASSPMTSGGYNEQFF
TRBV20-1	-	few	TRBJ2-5	TGCAGTGCTAGGCCGGGGCGGGAGACCCAGTACTTC	CSARPGRETQYF
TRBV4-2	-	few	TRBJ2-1	TGTGCCAGCAGCCAAGTAGTGAGCGGCTATGAGCAGTTCTTC	CASSQVVSGYEQFF
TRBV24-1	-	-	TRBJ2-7	TGTGCCACCAGTGACCCCGATTCGGGAGAGCAGTACTTC	CATSDPDSGEQYF
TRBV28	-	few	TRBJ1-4	TGTGCCAGCAGTGCCTACAGGGTGCCTAATGAAAAACTGTTTTTT	CASSAYRVPNEKLFF
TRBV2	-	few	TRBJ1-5	TGTGCCAGCAGTGAAGCAGGGGAAAGTCAGCCCCAGCATTTT	CASSEAGESQPQHF
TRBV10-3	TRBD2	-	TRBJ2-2	TGTGCCATCAGTGAGCGCCTAGCGGGGATCGGCGGGACCGGGGAGCTGTTTTTT	CAISERLAGIGGTGELFF
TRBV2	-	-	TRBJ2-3	TGTGCCAGCAGTGAGCTGGGTTTGATACACACAGATACGCAGTATTTT	CASSELGLIHTDTQYF
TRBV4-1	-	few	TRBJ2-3	TGCGCCAGCAGCCCGGATGGCCGGTGGGCGGATACGCAGTATTTT	CASSPDGRWADTQYF
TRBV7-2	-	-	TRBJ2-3	TGTGCCAGCAGTCGGAGCTTGGGCACAGATACGCAGTATTTT	CASSRSLGTDTQYF
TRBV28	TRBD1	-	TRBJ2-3	TGTGCCAACAGCCCCGAGACAGGGCTAGGGGATACGCAGTATTTT	CANSPETGLGDTQYF
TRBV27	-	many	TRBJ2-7	TGTGCCAGCAGGGGCAGGGACTCCTACGAGCAGTACTTC	CASRGRDSYEQYF
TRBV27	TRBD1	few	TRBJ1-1	TGTGCCAGCAGTTCGGGGACAGAGGGCACTGAAGCTTTCTTT	CASSSGTEGTEAFF
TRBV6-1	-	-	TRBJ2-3	TGTGCCAGCAGTGCCATACAGGGCCGGCTCACAGATACGCAGTATTTT	CASSAIQGRLTDTQYF
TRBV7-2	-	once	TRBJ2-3	TGTGCCAGCAGCTTAGCGGGGAGTATTGGAGATACGCAGTATTTT	CASSLAGSIGDTQYF
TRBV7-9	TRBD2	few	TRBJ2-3	TGTGCCAGCAGCTACCTAAAACTGGGACTAACAGATACGCAGTATTTT	CASSYLKLGLTDTQYF
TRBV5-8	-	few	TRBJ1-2	TGTGCCAGCAGCCAGGACAGTACCCTTAACTATGGCTACACCTTC	CASSQDSTLNYGYTF
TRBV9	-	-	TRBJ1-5	TGTGCCAGCAGCGTTACAGCCAGGGGCGAGGGAAATCAGCCCCAGCATTTT	CASSVTARGEGNQPQHF
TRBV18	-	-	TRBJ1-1	TGTGCCAGCTCACCTGGGGCAGTAGGGAACACTGAAGCTTTCTTT	CASSPGAVGNTEAFF
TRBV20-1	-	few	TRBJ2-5	TGCAGTGCTAGGGGGCCCCAAAAGACCCAGTACTTC	CSARGPQKTQYF
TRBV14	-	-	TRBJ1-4	TGTGCCAGCAGCCAAGAACACCGGAGGCCTGGAAAACTGTTTTTT	CASSQEHRRPGKLFF
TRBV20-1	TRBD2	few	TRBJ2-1	TGCAGACTAAGGGGACTAGCGGGAGAATGGGAGCAGTTCTTC	CRLRGLAGEWEQFF
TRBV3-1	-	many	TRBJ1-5	TGCGCCAGCAGCCAAGGGCCCCTTAATCAGCCCCAGCATTTT	CASSQGPLNQPQHF
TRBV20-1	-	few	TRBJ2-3	TGCAGTGCTAGTCTCGCGAGCAGGGGCGCTACGCAGTATTTT	CSASLASRGATQYF
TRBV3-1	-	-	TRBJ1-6	TGTGCCAGCACCTCTGATCCAGCCTCCTATAATTCACCCCTCCACTTT	CASTSDPASYNSPLHF
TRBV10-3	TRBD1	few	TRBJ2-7	TGTGCCATCAGGCAGACAGGGCACACCTACGAGCAGTACTTC	CAIRQTGHTYEQYF
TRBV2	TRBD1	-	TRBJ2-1	TGTGCCAGCAGTGATTGGACAGGGGGCTACAATGAGCAGTTCTTC	CASSDWTGGYNEQFF
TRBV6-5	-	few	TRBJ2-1	TGTGCCAGCAGTTACGGGGGGAGGACCAACAATGAGCAGTTCTTC	CASSYGGRTNNEQFF
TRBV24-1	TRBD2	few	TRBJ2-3	TGTGCCACCAGTGATTTAGCTAGCGGGACAGATACGCAGTATTTT	CATSDLASGTDTQYF
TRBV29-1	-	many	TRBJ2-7	TGCAGCGTTGAGTCGGACCTCGCCTACGAGCAGTACTTC	CSVESDLAYEQYF
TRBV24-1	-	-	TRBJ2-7	TGTGCCACCAGTGATAGTTATAGGGCCTACGAGCAGTACTTC	CATSDSYRAYEQYF
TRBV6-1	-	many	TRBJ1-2	TGTGCCAGCAGTGACTGGGCTTTGGGATATGGCTACACCTTC	CASSDWALGYGYTF
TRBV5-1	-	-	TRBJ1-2	TGCGCCAGCAGCTTGGGCTGGGGAAGGGATGGCTACACCTTC	CASSLGWGRDGYTF
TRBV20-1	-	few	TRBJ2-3	TGCAGTGCTCTAGGGGTACCCACAGATACGCAGTATTTT	CSALGVPTDTQYF
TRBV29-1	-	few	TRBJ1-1	TGCAGCGTTGGGGAGCTGAACACTGAAGCTTTCTTT	CSVGELNTEAFF
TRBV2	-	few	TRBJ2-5	TGTGCCAGCAGTGAAAGAGGGCTGAGCCAAGAGACCCAGTACTTC	CASSERGLSQETQYF
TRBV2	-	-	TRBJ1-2	TGTGCCAGCAGCCAGGGCGTTTCTAACTATGGCTACACCTTC	CASSQGVSNYGYTF